This T cell receptor (beta chain) was found in a study of PD-1 blockade in classical Hodgkin lymphoma. Germline V gene sequence: CDR1 SGHKS, CDR2 YYEKEE (reference sequence). The CDR3 runs 19 residues. Trimming removed 0 bases from V and 1 base from J; junction bases left unmatched: 13. The time point: newly diagnosed, previously untreated cHL patient sample. Out of thawed PBMCs, magnetic negative selection purified CD4+ T cells. Clones were read by immunoSEQ multiplex PCR, and TCRdb kept only the in-frame ones, dropping some. The sample records 15,000 to 20,000 clones, 80% to 95% being singletons. Sequencing was carried out using CD4+ T cells from blood. The TCR comes from a human donor with classical Hodgkin lymphoma. V and J are TRBV5-5 and TRBJ2-3; 8 bases agree with TRBD2. The CDR3 DNA reads as TGTGCCAGCAGCTTGGCGTTAGCGGGACCCATACTAGGCACAGATACGCAGTATTTT. Its translation is CASSLALAGPILGTDTQYF.